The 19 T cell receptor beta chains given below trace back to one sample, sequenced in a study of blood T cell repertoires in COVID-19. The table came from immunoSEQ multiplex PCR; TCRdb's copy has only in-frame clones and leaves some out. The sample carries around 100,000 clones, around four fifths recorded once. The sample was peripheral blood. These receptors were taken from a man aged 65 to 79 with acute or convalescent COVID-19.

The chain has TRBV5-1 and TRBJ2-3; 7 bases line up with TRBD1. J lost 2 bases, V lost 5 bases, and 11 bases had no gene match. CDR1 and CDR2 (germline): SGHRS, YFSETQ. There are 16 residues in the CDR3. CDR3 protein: CASRPGPTGTTDTQYF. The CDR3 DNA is TGCGCCAGCAGGCCGGGGCCGACAGGGACCACAGATACGCAGTATTTT. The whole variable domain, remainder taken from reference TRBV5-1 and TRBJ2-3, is KAGVTQTPRYLIKTRGQQVTLSCSPISGHRSVSWYQQTPGQGLQFLFEYFSETQRNKGNFPGRFSGRQFSNSRSEMNVSTLELGDSALYLCASRPGPTGTTDTQYFGPGTRLTVL.

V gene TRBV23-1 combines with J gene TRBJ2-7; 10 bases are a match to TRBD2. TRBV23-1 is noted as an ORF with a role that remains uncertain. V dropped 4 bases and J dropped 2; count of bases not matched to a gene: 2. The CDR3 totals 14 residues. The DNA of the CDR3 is TGCGCCAGCAGTCCCGGGACTAGCGCCTACGAGCAGTACTTC. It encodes CASSPGTSAYEQYF.

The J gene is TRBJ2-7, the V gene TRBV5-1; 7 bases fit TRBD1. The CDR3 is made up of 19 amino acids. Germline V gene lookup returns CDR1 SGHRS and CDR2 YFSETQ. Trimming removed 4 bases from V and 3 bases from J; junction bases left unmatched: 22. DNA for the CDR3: TGCGCCAGCAGCACCCGGTGGGACAGCCGGGAATCTATGGGCTACGAGCAGTACTTC. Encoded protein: CASSTRWDSRESMGYEQYF.

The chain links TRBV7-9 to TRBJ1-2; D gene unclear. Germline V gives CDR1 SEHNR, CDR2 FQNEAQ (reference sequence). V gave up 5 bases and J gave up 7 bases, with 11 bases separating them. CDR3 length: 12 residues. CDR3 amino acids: CASSPDPGGYTF. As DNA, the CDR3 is TGTGCCAGCAGCCCAGATCCGGGTGGCTACACCTTC.

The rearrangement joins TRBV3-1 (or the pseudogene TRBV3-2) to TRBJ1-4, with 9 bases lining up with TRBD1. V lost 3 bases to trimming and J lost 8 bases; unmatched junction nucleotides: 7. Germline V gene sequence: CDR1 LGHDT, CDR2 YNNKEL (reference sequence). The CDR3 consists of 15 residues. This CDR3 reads CASSQPGTGNEKLFF. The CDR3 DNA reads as TGTGCCAGCAGCCAGCCCGGGACAGGGAACGAAAAACTGTTTTTT.

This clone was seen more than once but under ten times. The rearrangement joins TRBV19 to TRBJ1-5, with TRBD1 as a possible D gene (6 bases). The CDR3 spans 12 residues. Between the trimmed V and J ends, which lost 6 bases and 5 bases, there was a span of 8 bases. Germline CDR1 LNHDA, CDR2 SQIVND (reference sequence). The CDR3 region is CASSRGDQPQHF. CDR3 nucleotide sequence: TGTGCCAGTAGCAGGGGTGATCAGCCCCAGCATTTT.

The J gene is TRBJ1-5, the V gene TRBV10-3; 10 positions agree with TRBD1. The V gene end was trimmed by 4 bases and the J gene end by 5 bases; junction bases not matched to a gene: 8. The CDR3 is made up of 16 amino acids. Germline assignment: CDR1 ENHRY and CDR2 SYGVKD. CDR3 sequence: CAISADGTGVYQPQHF. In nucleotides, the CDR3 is TGTGCCATCAGTGCTGACGGGACAGGGGTTTATCAGCCCCAGCATTTT.

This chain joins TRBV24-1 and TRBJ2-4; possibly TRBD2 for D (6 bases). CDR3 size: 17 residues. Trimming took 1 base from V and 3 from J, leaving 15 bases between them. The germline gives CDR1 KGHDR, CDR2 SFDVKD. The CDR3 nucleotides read TGTGCCACCAGTGATTTTATTGGGGGGAATGACAAAAACATTCAGTACTTC. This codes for CATSDFIGGNDKNIQYF.

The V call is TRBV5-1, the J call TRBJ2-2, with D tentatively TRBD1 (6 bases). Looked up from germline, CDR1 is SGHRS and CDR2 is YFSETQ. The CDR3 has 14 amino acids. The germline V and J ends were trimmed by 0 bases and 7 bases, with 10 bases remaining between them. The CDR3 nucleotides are TGCGCCAGCAGCTTGGCACAGGGCGACGGGGAGCTGTTTTTT. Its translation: CASSLAQGDGELFF.

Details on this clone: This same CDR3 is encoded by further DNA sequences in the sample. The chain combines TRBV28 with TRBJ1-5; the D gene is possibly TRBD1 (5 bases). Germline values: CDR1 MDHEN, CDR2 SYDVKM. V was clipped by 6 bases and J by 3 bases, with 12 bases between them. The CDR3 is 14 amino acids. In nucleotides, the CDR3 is TGTGCCAGCAGACTCGGACACTTCAATCAGCCCCAGCATTTT. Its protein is CASRLGHFNQPQHF.

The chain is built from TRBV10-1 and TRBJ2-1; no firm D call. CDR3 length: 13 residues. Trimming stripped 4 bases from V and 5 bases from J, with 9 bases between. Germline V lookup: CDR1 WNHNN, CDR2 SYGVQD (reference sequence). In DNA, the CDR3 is TGCGCCAGCAGTGCGTTATTAAACAATGAGCAGTTCTTC. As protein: CASSALLNNEQFF.

CDR3 nucleotides: TGTGCCTCCGGACAGGGACAGGGATCCTACGAGCAGTACTTC. This gives the protein CASGQGQGSYEQYF. The chain couples TRBV6-5 to TRBJ2-7; 9 bases are a match to TRBD1. The CDR3 length is 14 residues. CDR1 and CDR2 from the germline V gene are MNHEY and SVGAGI. Unmatched junction bases numbered 9, after V lost 11 bases and J lost 1 base.

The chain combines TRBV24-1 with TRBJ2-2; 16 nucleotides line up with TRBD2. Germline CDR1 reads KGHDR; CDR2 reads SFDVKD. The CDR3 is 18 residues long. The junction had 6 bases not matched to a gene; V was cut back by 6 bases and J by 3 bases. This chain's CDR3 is CATSNPGLAGGDTGELFF. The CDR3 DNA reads TGTGCCACCAGTAACCCGGGACTAGCGGGAGGGGACACCGGGGAGCTGTTTTTT.

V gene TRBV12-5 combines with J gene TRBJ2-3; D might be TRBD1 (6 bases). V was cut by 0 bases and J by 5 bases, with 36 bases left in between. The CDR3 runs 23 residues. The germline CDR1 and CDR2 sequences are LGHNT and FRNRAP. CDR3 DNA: TGTGCTAGTGGTTTGGTACTTCACTATATTGACTTAGGATCGGGGACACAGGAAGATACGCAGTATTTT. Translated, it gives CASGLVLHYIDLGSGTQEDTQYF.

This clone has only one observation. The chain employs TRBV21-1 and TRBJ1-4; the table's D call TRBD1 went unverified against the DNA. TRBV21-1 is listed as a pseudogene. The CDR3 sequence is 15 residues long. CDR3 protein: CASSTKTGSGEKLFF. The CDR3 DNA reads TGTGCCAGCAGCACGAAGACAGGGTCGGGAGAAAAACTGTTTTTT.

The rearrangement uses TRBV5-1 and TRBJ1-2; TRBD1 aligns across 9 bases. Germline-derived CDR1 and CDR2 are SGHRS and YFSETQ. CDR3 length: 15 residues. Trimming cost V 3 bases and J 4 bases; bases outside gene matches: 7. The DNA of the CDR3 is TGCGCCAGCAGCTACCAACAGGGGGCAGGCTATGGCTACACCTTC. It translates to CASSYQQGAGYGYTF.

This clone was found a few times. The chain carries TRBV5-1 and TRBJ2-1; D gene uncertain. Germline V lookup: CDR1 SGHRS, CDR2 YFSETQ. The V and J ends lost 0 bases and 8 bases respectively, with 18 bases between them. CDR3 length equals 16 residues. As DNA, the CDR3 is TGCGCCAGCAGCTTGGGTCATCGCTCCAGTATGGATGAGCAGTTCTTC. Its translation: CASSLGHRSSMDEQFF.

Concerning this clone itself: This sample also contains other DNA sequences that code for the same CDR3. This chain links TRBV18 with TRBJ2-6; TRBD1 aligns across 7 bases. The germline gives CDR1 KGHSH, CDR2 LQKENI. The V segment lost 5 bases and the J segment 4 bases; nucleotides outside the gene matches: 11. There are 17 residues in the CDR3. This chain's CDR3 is CASSDRVDPSGANVLTF. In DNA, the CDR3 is TGTGCCAGCTCAGACAGGGTTGACCCCTCCGGGGCCAACGTCCTGACTTTC.

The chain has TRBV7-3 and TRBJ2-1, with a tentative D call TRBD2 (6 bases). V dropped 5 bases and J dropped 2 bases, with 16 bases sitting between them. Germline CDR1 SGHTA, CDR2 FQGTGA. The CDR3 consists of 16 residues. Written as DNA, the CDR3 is TGTGCCAGCAGCACCCAGGCGGGGTGGCCCTACAATGAGCAGTTCTTC. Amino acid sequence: CASSTQAGWPYNEQFF.